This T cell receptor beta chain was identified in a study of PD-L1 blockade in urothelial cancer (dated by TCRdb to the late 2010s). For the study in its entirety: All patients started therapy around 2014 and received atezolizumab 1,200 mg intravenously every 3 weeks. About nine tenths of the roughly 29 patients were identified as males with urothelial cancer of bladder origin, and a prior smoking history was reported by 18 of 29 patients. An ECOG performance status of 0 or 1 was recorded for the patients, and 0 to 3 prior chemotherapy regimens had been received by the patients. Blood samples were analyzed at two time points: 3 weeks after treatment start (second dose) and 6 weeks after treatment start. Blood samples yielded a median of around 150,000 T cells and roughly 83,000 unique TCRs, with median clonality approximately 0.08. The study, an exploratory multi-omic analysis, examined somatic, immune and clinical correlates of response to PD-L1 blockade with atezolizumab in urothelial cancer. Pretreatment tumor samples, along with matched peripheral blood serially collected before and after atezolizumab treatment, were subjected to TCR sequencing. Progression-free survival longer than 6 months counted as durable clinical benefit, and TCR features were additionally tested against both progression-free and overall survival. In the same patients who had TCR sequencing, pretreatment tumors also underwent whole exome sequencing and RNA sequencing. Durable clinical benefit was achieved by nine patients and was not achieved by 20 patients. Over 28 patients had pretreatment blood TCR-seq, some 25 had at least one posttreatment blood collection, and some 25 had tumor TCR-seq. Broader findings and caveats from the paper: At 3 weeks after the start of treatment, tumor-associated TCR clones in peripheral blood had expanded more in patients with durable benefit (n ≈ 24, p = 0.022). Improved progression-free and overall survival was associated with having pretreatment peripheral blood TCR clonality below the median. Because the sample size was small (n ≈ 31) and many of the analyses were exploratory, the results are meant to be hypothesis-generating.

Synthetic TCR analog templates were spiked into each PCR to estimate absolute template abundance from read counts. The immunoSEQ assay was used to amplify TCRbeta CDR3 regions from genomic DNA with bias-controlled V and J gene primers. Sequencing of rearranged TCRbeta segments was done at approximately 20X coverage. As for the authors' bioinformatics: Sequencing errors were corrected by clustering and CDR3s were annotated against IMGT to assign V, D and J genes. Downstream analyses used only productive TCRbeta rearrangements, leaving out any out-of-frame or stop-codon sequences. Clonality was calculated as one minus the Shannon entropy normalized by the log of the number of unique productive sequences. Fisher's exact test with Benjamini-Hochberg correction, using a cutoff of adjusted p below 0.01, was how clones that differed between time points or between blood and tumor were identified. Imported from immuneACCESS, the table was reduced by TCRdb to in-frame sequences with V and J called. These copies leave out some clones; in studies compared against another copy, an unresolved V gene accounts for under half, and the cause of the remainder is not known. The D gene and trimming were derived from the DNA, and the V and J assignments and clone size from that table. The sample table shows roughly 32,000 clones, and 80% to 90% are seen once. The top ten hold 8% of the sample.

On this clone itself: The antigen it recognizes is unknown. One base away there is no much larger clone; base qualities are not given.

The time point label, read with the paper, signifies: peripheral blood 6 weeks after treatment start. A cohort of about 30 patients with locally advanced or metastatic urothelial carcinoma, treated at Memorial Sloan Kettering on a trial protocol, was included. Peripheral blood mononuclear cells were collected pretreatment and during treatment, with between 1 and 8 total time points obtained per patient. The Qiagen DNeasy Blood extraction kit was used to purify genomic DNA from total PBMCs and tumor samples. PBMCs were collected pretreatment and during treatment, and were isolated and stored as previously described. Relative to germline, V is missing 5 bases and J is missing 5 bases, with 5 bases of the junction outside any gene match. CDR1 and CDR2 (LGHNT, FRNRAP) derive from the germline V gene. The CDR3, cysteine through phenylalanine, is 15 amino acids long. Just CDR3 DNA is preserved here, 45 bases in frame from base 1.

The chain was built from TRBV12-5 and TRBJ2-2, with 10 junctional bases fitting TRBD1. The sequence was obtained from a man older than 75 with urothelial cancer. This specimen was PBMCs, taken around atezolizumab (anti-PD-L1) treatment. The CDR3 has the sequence CASGADRGRTGELFF. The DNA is TGTGCTAGTGGTGCGGACAGGGGGAGGACCGGGGAGCTGTTTTTT.